This T cell receptor beta chain was obtained from a study of T cell changes during pregnancy in multiple sclerosis. Germline CDR1 reads SNHLY; CDR2 reads FYNNEI. V gave up 4 bases and J gave up 3 bases, with 13 bases separating them. The CDR3 length is 14 residues. Sequenced by immunoSEQ multiplex PCR; TCRdb stores in-frame clones only, minus some. The data contain about 40,000 clones, more than 85% of them singletons. The chain employs TRBV2 and TRBJ2-7; D not certain. The specimen comprised CD8+ T cells from peripheral blood mononuclear cells, sampled in the first trimester of pregnancy. This TCR derives from a female donor with multiple sclerosis, enrolled in a pregnancy study. The CDR3 DNA follows: TGTGCCAGCAGTGTGACGGGTAGTGGCTACGAGCAGTACTTC. It translates to CASSVTGSGYEQYF.